The rows below give T cell receptor beta chains drawn from one sample of a study of blood T cell repertoires in COVID-19. Sequencing was performed with immunoSEQ multiplex PCR; in TCRdb, only in-frame clones are kept and a portion is missing. Of around 250,000 clones detected, approximately 84% appear once; the ten largest clones hold 15%. Input material: PBMCs or T cells enriched from blood (not recorded which). These TCRs come from a man aged 40-49 years who had recovered from COVID-19. The CDR3 runs from the conserved cysteine through the conserved F or W. D genes are given only for firm matches. For some rows the clone size is stated as once, few or many, or as a class when expanded; others skip it.

v_gene	abundance	d_gene	j_gene	CDR3nt	CDR3aa
TRBV7-2	.	TRBD1	TRBJ2-5	TGTGCCAGCAGCGCGAGACAGGGGGCAGTGGAGACCCAGTACTTC	CASSARQGAVETQYF
TRBV7-2	.	.	TRBJ2-1	TGTGCCAGCAGCTTACGCGGGTTCTCTAGCTCCTACAATGAGCAGTTCTTC	CASSLRGFSSSYNEQFF
TRBV5-1	.	TRBD1	TRBJ2-3	TGCGCCAGCAGACTGGGACAGAACACAGATACGCAGTATTTT	CASRLGQNTDTQYF
TRBV5-6	.	.	TRBJ2-3	TGTGCCAGCAGCTTGCCCCGGGACTCGCAGTATTTT	CASSLPRDSQYF
TRBV20-1	.	.	TRBJ1-2	TGCAGTGCTAGTCGGAACAGGGTCGATGGCTACACCTTC	CSASRNRVDGYTF
TRBV7-2	.	TRBD1	TRBJ2-2	TGTGCCAGCAGCTTAGACAGGGGGGCCGGGGAGCTGTTTTTT	CASSLDRGAGELFF
TRBV6-5	.	.	TRBJ2-2	TGTGCCAGCAGGCAGGACAGAAACACCGGGGAGCTGTTTTTT	CASRQDRNTGELFF
TRBV7-3	.	.	TRBJ2-3	TGTGCCAGCAGCTTTGGGTCAAGGGGGACAGATACGCAGTATTTT	CASSFGSRGTDTQYF
TRBV12-5	few	.	TRBJ2-2	TGTGCTAGTGCCGTTGGGGAGAGGGCAGTAGGCGGGGAGCTGTTTTTT	CASAVGERAVGGELFF
TRBV19	.	.	TRBJ1-1	TGTGCCAGTAGTATCACTCCGGACACCTTCACTGAAGCTTTCTTT	CASSITPDTFTEAFF